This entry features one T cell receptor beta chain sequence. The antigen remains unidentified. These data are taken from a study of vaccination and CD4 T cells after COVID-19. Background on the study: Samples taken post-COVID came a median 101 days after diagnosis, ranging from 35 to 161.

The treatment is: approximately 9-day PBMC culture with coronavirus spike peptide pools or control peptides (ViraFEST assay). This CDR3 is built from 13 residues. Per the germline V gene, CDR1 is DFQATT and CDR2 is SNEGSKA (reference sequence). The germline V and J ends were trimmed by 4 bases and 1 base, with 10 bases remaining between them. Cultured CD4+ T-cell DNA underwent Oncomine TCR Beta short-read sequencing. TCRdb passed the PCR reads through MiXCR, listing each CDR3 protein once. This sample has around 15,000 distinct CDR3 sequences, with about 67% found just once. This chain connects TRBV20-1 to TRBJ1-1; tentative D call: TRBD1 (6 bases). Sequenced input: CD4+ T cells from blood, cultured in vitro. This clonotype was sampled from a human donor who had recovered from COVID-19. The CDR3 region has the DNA TGCAGTGCTATGGGACATCAGAACACTGAAGCTTTCTTT. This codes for CSAMGHQNTEAFF.